Listed here is a single T cell receptor (beta chain). The table came from immunoSEQ multiplex PCR; TCRdb's copy has only in-frame clones and leaves some out. Among around 130,000 clones, roughly 95% were seen once, and the ten largest hold approximately 4%. These data come from a study of control samples from healthy donors and cancer patients. The source is a man aged 30 to 45 in good health. The sample was blood.

DNA of the CDR3: TGCGCCAGCAGCCAAGCCAACAATGAGCAGTTCTTC. Translated, it gives CASSQANNEQFF. This sequence joins TRBV4-3 and TRBJ2-1; D remains ambiguous. This CDR3 region has 12 residues. Trimming took off 1 base at V and 5 bases at J, with 3 bases between the two ends. Germline V gene sequence: CDR1 LGHNA, CDR2 YSLEER.